This T cell receptor beta chain came from a study of T cells after yellow fever vaccination. Overall study findings and caveats: Most primary-vaccination clones recurred post-booster (just under 98% CD4, around 88% CD8).

This CDR3 comprises 17 residues. Germline CDR1 is SGHRS and CDR2 is YFSETQ. V shed 4 bases, J shed 0 bases, and the junction held 8 bases outside the gene matches. This clonotype has a count of ten or more. As yet, its antigen is unknown. TCRdb re-derived calls from the 5' RACE reads in MiXCR, one entry per CDR3 protein. Here the sample spans 100,000 to 150,000 distinct CDR3 sequences, approximately 7% being singletons. The TCR originated in a man between 18 and 29 years old who received the YFV17D yellow fever vaccine. This specimen consisted of CD4+ T cells sorted from PBMCs, obtained 9 to 10 days after the first yellow fever vaccination. V and J are TRBV5-1 and TRBJ1-5; the match to TRBD1 covers 9 bases. As DNA, the CDR3 is TGCGCCAGCAGCCCCGGGACAGGGTTCCCTAGCAATCAGCCCCAGCATTTT. Its translation is CASSPGTGFPSNQPQHF.